This TCR beta chain is drawn from a study of T-cell memory formation after mild COVID-19. Study details: Among the donors, TCR clusters were largely specific to each donor. Study-wide findings and caveats: Later expanders leaned toward CD4+, whereas clones contracting from day 15 to 85 were balanced CD4/CD8. Pre-infection memory harbored some responding clones, suggesting cross-reactive memory joined. Mainly CM and EM harbored the contracting CD4+ clones; mainly EMRA harbored the CD8+ ones.

A few counts support this clonotype. Its antigen is unidentified. MiXCR, run by TCRdb on the 5' RACE reads, gives a single entry per CDR3 protein. The sample carries 170,000 or so distinct CDR3 sequences, around a fifth recorded once. The ends lost 5 bases at V and 0 bases at J; junction bases unmatched: 7. CDR1 is SEHNR and CDR2 is FQNEAQ in the germline V gene (reference sequence). There are 15 residues in the CDR3. The sequencing input was PBMCs or a T cell subset sorted from them (not recorded which). The receptor's source is an adult woman who had mild COVID-19 (a few samples of this study predate the infection). Cell type and time point are not known. The chain links TRBV7-9 to TRBJ2-7, with 7 bases matching TRBD2. The CDR3 nucleotides are TGTGCCAGCAGCCCAGTCAGCGGGGCCTCCTACGAGCAGTACTTC. This codes for CASSPVSGASYEQYF.